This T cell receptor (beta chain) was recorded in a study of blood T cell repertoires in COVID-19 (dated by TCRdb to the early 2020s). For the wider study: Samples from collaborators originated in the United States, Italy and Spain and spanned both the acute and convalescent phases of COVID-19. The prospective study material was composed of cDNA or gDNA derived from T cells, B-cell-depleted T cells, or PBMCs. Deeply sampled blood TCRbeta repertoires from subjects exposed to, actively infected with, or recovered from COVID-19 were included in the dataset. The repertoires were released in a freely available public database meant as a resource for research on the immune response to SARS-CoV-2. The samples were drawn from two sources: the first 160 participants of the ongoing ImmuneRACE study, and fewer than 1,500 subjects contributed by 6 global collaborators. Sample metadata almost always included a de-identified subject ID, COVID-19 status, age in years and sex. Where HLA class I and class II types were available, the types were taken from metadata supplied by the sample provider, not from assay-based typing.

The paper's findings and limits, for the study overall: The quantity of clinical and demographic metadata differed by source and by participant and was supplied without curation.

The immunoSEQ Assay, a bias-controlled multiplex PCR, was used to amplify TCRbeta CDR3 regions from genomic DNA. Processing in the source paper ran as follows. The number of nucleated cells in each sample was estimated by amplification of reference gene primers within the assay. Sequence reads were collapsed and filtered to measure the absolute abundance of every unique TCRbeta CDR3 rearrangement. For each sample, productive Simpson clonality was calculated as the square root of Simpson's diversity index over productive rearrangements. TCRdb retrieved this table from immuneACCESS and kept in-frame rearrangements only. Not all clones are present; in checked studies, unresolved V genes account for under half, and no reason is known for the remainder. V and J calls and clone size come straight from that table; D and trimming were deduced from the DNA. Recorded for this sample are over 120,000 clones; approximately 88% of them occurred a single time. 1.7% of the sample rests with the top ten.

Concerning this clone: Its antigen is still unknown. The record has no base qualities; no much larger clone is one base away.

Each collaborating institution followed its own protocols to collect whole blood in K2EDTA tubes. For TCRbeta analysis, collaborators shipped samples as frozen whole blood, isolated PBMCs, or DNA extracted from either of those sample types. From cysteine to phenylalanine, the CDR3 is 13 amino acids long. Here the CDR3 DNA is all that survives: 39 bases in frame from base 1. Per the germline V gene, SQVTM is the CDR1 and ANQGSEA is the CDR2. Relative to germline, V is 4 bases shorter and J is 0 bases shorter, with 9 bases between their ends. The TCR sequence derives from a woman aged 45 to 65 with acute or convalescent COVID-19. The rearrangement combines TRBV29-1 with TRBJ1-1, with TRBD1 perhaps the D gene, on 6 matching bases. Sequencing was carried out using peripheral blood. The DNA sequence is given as TGCAGCGTTGCCGGGACATTGAACACTGAAGCTTTCTTT. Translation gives CSVAGTLNTEAFF.